The 8 T cell receptor beta chains below come from one sample, sequenced in a study of blood T cells in healthy people across ages. Next came a second PCR, run for roughly 7 to 12 cycles, which used a sample-barcoded 5' primer along with a J-beta primer mix. TCRdb passed the 5' RACE reads through MiXCR, listing each CDR3 protein once. The top ten clones hold around 8% of a sample with roughly 1,500,000 distinct CDR3 sequences, around two fifths of them seen once. Sequencing was carried out using blood. These receptors were taken from a woman aged 18-29 years in good health.

About this clonotype itself: The junction differs from germline at one of its ends, possibly a read error. This sequence joins TRBV10-3 and TRBJ1-4; D possibly corresponds to TRBD1 (6 bases). The CDR3 totals 15 residues. Per the germline V gene, CDR1 is ENHRY and CDR2 is SYGVKD. The CDR3 bases are TGTGCCATCAGTGAGGTTCGGGGGGCAGATGAAAATCTGTTTTTT. This translates into CAISEVRGADENLFF.

The chain is built from TRBV14 and TRBJ2-3; 8 bases line up with TRBD2. Unmatched junction bases numbered 8, after V lost 6 bases and J lost 0 bases. Germline V gene data show CDR1 as SGHDN and CDR2 as FVKESK. CDR3 length: 16 residues. CDR3 loop: CASSSLRGGSTDTQYF. The CDR3 region has the DNA TGTGCCAGCAGTTCCCTACGGGGGGGTAGCACAGATACGCAGTATTTT.

The chain uses TRBV4-2 and TRBJ1-1, with TRBD1 as a possible D gene (6 bases). CDR1 and CDR2 (germline): LGHNA, YNFKEQ. V dropped 2 bases and J dropped 4 bases, with 14 bases sitting between them. The CDR3 is 15 amino acids. This CDR3 reads CASSQSDQGGTEAFF. CDR3 DNA sequence: TGTGCCAGCAGCCAATCGGACCAAGGGGGCACTGAAGCTTTCTTT.

The chain employs TRBV4-1 and TRBJ1-1; D unclear. The V gene lost 1 base and the J gene lost 0 bases, with 3 bases spanning the gap. The germline V gene encodes CDR1 MGHRA and CDR2 YSYEKL. The CDR3 has 13 amino acids. This CDR3 reads CASSQAVNTEAFF. The CDR3 coding sequence is TGCGCCAGCAGCCAAGCAGTGAACACTGAAGCTTTCTTT.

The V gene is TRBV29-1, the J gene TRBJ2-3; 10 bases line up with TRBD2. After removal of 7 bases from V and 4 bases from J, the junction contained 5 bases not matched to a gene. The CDR3 loop spans 13 amino acids. Per the germline V gene, CDR1 is SQVTM and CDR2 is ANQGSEA. This CDR3 reads CSAIAGGPDTQYF. The CDR3 DNA is TGCAGCGCTATAGCGGGAGGTCCAGATACGCAGTATTTT.

The sample holds one count of this clonotype. The junction departs from the called germline gene at one end, perhaps through a read error. J is TRBJ2-6 and V is TRBV20-1, with D possibly matching TRBD1 (5 bases). CDR3 size: 15 residues. Per germline, CDR1 DFQATT and CDR2 SNEGSKA (reference sequence). The CDR3 DNA reads as TGCAGTGCTAGAGCAGATCACTCTGGGGCCAACGTCCCGACTTTC. Its protein product is CSARADHSGANVPTF.

The V gene is TRBV12-3 or TRBV12-4, the J gene TRBJ2-7, with TRBD2 identical over 8 bases. The CDR3 runs 14 residues. The J segment lost 6 bases and the V segment lost 5 bases, leaving 9 bases of the junction unmatched. The CDR3 region is CASSPREGASEQYF. The CDR3 DNA sequence: TGTGCCAGCAGTCCCCGGGAGGGTGCGAGCGAGCAGTACTTC.

CDR3 coding DNA: TGTGCCAGCGGGACAGAAAGTAATGAAAAACTGTTTTTT. This gives the protein CASGTESNEKLFF. V gene TRBV28 combines with J gene TRBJ1-4; 7 nucleotides align to TRBD1. The CDR3 runs to 13 residues. Germline V CDR1 and CDR2: MDHEN, SYDVKM. V shed 8 bases, J shed 4 bases, and the junction held 4 bases outside the gene matches.